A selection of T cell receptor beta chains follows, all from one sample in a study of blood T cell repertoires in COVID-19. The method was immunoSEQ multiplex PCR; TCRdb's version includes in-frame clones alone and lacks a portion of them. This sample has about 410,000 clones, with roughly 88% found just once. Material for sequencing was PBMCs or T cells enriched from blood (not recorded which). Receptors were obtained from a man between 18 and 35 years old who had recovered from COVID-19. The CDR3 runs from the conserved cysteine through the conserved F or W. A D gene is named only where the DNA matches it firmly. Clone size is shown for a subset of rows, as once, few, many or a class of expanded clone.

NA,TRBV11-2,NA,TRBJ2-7,TGTGCCAGCAGGACTAGGATTGCGGGGTCCTACGAGCAGTACTTC,CASRTRIAGSYEQYF
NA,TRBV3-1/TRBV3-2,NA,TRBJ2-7,TGTGCCAGCAGCCAAGTTTGGGGCGACGAGCAGTACTTC,CASSQVWGDEQYF
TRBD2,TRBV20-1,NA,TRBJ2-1,TGCAGTGCTAGTACCCTAGCGGGGGCGATCTCCTACAATGAGCAGTTCTTC,CSASTLAGAISYNEQFF
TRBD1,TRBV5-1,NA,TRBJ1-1,TGCGCCAGCAGCTCCGGCGGGACAGCCTCGAACACTGAAGCTTTCTTT,CASSSGGTASNTEAFF
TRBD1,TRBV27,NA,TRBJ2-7,TGTGCCAGCACTGGGACAGGGGACTACGAGCAGTACTTC,CASTGTGDYEQYF
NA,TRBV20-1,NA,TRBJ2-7,TGCAGTGCTAGGAGCTCCTACGAGCAGTACTTC,CSARSSYEQYF
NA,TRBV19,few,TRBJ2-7,TGTGCCAGTAGTGTAAAGGCAGGGCTTTACTCCTACGAGCAGTACTTC,CASSVKAGLYSYEQYF
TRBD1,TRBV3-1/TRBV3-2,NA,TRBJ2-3,TGTGCCAGCAGCCAAGAATATCCGGGACAGTATCCTGCAGATACGCAGTATTTT,CASSQEYPGQYPADTQYF
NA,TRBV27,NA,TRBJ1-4,TGTGCCAGCAGTTTCTACCGAGATGAAAAACTGTTTTTT,CASSFYRDEKLFF
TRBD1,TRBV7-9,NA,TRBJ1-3,TGTGCCAGCAGCGGAAGGGACAGGTCAAATTTT,CASSGRDRSNF
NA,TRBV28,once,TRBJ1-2,TGTGCCAGCAGTTCGGGGACAACCGATGGCTACACCTTC,CASSSGTTDGYTF
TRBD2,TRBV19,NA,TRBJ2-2,TGTGCCAGTAACCCGACTAGCTCGATTTCCGGGGAGCTGTTTTTT,CASNPTSSISGELFF
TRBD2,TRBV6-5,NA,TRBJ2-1,TGTGCCAGCAGTCCCTCGGGACTAGCGGGAGTGGGGCAGTTCTTC,CASSPSGLAGVGQFF
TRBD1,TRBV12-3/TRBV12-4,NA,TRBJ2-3,TGTGCCAGCAGTCCACAGGGGCCAGATACGCAGTATTTT,CASSPQGPDTQYF
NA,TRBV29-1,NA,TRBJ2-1,TGCAGCGTTGAAGATCAGACTAGTTGGCGGTTCTTC,CSVEDQTSWRFF
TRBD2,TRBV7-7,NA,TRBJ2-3,TGTGCCAGCAGCAGGGGACTAGCGGGAGTTGATACGCAGTATTTT,CASSRGLAGVDTQYF
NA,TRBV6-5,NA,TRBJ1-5,TGTGCCAGCAGCCCAATTAGTGGGCCCCAGCATTTT,CASSPISGPQHF
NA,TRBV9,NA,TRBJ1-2,TGTGCCAGCAGCTCATCAGGGGTGGAAGACGGCTACACCTTC,CASSSSGVEDGYTF
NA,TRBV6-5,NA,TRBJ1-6,TGTGCCAGCAGTTACTCGCAGGGTTCACCCCTCCACTTT,CASSYSQGSPLHF
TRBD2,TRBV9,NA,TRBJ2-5,TGTGCCAGCAGCGTAGACTGGGCGGGGGGGACCCAGTACTTC,CASSVDWAGGTQYF
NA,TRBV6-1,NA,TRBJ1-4,TGTGCCAGCAGTGAGGATCCGGGGGAAAAACTGTTTTTT,CASSEDPGEKLFF
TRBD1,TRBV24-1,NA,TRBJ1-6,TGTGCCACCAACAGGGGCATGTATAATTCACCCCTCCACTTT,CATNRGMYNSPLHF
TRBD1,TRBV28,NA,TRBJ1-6,TGTGCCAGCAGTACCATCTTACCCGGGACAGGGAATTCACCCCTCCACTTT,CASSTILPGTGNSPLHF
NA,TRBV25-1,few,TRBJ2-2,TGTGCCAGCAGTGGCTCAGTGACCGGGGAGCTGTTTTTT,CASSGSVTGELFF
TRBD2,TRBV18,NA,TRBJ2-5,TGTGCCAGCTCACCACGGGCGGGGGTGTACCAAGAGACCCAGTACTTC,CASSPRAGVYQETQYF
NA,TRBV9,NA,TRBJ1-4,TGTGCCAGCAGCGTAGGGGCAACGTCTAATGAAAAACTGTTTTTT,CASSVGATSNEKLFF
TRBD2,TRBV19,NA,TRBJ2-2,TGTGCCAGTAGCGTCCTAGCGGGAGCAGCGAACACCGGGGAGCTGTTTTTT,CASSVLAGAANTGELFF
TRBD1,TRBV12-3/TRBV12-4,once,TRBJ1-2,TGTGCCAGCAGTACGGACAGGGCTCACGGCTACACCTTC,CASSTDRAHGYTF
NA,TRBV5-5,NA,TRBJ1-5,TGTGCCAGCAGCTTGGGCCCGACAGTTGATCAGCCCCAGCATTTT,CASSLGPTVDQPQHF
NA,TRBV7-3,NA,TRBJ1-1,TGTGCCACCTTGTTAAACACTGAAGCTTTCTTT,CATLLNTEAFF
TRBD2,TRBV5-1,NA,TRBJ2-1,TGCGCCAGCAGCTTGACTAGCGGGAGTGGTAATGAGCAGTTCTTC,CASSLTSGSGNEQFF
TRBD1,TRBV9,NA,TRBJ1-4,TGTGCCAGCAGCGCGACAGGGGGGGAGGAAAAACTGTTTTTT,CASSATGGEEKLFF
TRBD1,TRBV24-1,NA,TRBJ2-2,TGTGCCACCAGTGATGCCCCCGGGACAGGGTCAACCGGGGAGCTGTTTTTT,CATSDAPGTGSTGELFF
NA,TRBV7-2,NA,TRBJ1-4,TGTGCCAGCAGCCAGACGGGAGTTAATGAAAAACTGTTTTTT,CASSQTGVNEKLFF
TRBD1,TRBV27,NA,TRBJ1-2,TGTGCCAGCAGCCGAGGACAGGGCTATGGCTACACCTTC,CASSRGQGYGYTF
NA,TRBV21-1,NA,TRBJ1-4,TGTGCCAGCAGCCCCTGGGTTAATGGGGCTGAAAAACTGTTTTTT,CASSPWVNGAEKLFF
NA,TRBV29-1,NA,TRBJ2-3,TGCAGCGTTGAAGGAGGTACGGGAATGGGCCCCGGTACGCAGTATTTT,CSVEGGTGMGPGTQYF
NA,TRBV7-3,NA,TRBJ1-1,TGTGCCAGCAGCTGGACAGTGAACACTGAAGCTTTCTTT,CASSWTVNTEAFF
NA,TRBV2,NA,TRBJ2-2,TGTGCCAGCAGTGACCGGACAAGAGGCACCGGGGAGCTGTTTTTT,CASSDRTRGTGELFF
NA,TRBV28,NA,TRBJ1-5,TGTGCCAGCAATCCACCGGGGAGGGTCGATCAGCCCCAGCATTTT,CASNPPGRVDQPQHF
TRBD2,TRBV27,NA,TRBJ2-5,TGTGCCAGCAGTAGGCTAGCGGGGAGGAACAGGGAGACCCAGTACTTC,CASSRLAGRNRETQYF
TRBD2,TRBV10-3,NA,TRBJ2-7,TGTGCCATCAGTGATAGCGGGAACCACTACGAGCAGTACTTC,CAISDSGNHYEQYF
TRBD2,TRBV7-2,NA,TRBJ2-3,TGTGCCAGCACCCAGCGGGGAGGCGATACGCAGTATTTT,CASTQRGGDTQYF
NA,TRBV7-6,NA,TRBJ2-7,TGTGCCAGCAGCTTAGATTCAAGGCGGGACCTGCCCGACGAGCAGTACTTC,CASSLDSRRDLPDEQYF
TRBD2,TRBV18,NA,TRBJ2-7,TGTGCCAGCTCACCTACTAGCGGGAGGGGAAGATACGAGCAGTACTTC,CASSPTSGRGRYEQYF
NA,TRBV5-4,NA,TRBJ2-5,TGTGCCAGCAGCTCGCTGGACAGCTCGGTGGGAGAGACCCAGTACTTC,CASSSLDSSVGETQYF
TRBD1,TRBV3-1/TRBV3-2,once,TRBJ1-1,TGTGCCAGCAGCCAATGGACAGGAACCTCTGAAGCTTTCTTT,CASSQWTGTSEAFF
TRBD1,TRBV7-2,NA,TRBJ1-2,TGTGCCAGCAGCAGAGACAGGGTGGGAGGCTACACCTTC,CASSRDRVGGYTF
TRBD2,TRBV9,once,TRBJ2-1,TGTGCCAGCAGCCCTAGCGGAAACAATGAGCAGTTCTTC,CASSPSGNNEQFF
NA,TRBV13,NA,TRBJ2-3,TGTGCCAGCAGCCAATGGACTGATAGCACAGATACGCAGTATTTT,CASSQWTDSTDTQYF
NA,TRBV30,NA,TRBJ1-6,TGTGCCTGGAGTCAGGGCGCCTCCTATAATTCACCCCTCCACTTT,CAWSQGASYNSPLHF
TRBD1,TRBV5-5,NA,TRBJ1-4,TGTGCCAGCAGCCCACTACAGGGGCTTGCAACTAATGAAAAACTGTTTTTT,CASSPLQGLATNEKLFF
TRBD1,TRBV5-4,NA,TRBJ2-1,TGTGCCAGCAGCTTGGAGACAGGGGTCTACAATGAGCAGTTCTTC,CASSLETGVYNEQFF
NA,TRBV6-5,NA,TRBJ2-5,TGTGCCAGCAGTAGACAAATTCAAGAGACCCAGTACTTC,CASSRQIQETQYF
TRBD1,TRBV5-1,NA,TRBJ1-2,TGCGCCAGCAGCGGAACAGGGGGCGCCTATGGCTACACCTTC,CASSGTGGAYGYTF
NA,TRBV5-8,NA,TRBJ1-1,TGTGCCAGCAGCTTGACCGAAGGGGGTGGGACTGAAGCTTTCTTT,CASSLTEGGGTEAFF